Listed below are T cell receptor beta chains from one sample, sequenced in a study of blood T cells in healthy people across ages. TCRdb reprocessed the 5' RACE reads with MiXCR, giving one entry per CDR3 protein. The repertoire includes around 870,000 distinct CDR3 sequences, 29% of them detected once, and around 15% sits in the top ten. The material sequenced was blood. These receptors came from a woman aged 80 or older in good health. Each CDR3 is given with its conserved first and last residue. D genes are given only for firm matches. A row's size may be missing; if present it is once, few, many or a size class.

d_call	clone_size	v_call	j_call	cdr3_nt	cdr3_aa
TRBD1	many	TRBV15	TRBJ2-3	TGTGCCACCAGCGCTGGGACAGGGGCGGCAGATACGCAGTATTTT	CATSAGTGAADTQYF
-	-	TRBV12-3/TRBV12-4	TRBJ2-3	TGTGCCAGCAGACGATGGGGGAGCACAGATACGCAGTATTTT	CASRRWGSTDTQYF
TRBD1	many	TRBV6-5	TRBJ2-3	TGTGCCAGCAGTTACCAGGGGGCGCAGGCAGATACGCAGTATTTT	CASSYQGAQADTQYF
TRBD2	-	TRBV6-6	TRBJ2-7	TGTGCCAGCAGACATAGCGGGGCATCGACGGACGAGCAGTACTTC	CASRHSGASTDEQYF
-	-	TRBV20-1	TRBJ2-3	TGCAGTGCCAGAGGGTCCTCCGGGGGGCGAGGAGATACGCAGTATTTT	CSARGSSGGRGDTQYF
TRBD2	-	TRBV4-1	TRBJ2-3	TGCACCAGCAGCCCCTTGGGACTAGCGGGTTCCACAGATACACAGTATTTT	CTSSPLGLAGSTDTQYF
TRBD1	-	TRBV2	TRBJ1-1	TGTGCCAGCAGTACACAGGGGGTAAAGAACACTGAAGCTTTCTTT	CASSTQGVKNTEAFF
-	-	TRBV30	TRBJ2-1	TGTGCCTGGAGTGTACGATACGGGCAGTTCTTC	CAWSVRYGQFF
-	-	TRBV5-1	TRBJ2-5	TGCGCCAGCGGGGACCCGGGCCGCCCAGGGGAGACCCAGTACTTC	CASGDPGRPGETQYF
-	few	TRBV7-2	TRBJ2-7	TGTGCCAGCAGCTTATTCGCAGGGGATACCTACGAGCAGTACTTC	CASSLFAGDTYEQYF
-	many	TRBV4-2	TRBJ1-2	TGTGCCAGCAGCCAAGAAGGAACAGGGAACTATGGCTACACCTTC	CASSQEGTGNYGYTF
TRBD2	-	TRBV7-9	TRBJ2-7	TGTGCCAGCAGCTTAGCGCTAGCGGGGGAAAACGAGCAGTACTTC	CASSLALAGENEQYF
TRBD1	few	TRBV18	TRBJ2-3	TGTGCCAGCTCACCGTGTGGACAGGGAAAGGATACGCAGTATTTT	CASSPCGQGKDTQYF
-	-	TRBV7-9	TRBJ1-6	TGTGCCAGCAGCTTAGTAGGGGAAGGTAATTCACCCCTCCACTTT	CASSLVGEGNSPLHF
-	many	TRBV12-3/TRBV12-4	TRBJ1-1	TGTGCCAGCAGTTTGGGCTCTGCAGGGCGGGGGAACACTGAAGCTTTCTTT	CASSLGSAGRGNTEAFF
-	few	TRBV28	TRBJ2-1	TGTGCCAGCACCCCTGGGGGGGGCCGTTACAATGAGCAGTTCTTC	CASTPGGGRYNEQFF
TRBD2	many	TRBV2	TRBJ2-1	TGTGCCAGCAGTAGGGAGACTAGCGGCCTCAATGAGCAGTTCTTC	CASSRETSGLNEQFF
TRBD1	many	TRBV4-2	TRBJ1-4	TGTGCCAGCAGCTATAACATCGGGACAGGGGTTGAAAAACTGTTTTTT	CASSYNIGTGVEKLFF
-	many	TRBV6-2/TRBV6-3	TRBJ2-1	TGTGCCAGCAGTAGACAGGTCAATGAGCAGTTCTTC	CASSRQVNEQFF
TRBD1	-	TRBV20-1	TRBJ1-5	TGCAGTGCTAGCACCGGGACAGAGTATGAGCCCCAGCATTTT	CSASTGTEYEPQHF
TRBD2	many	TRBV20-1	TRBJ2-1	TGCAGTGCTAGATCCGCTAGCGGCTACAATGAGCAGTTCTTC	CSARSASGYNEQFF
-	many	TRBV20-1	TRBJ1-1	TGCAGTGCCGGGGGAAACACTGAAGCTTTCTTT	CSAGGNTEAFF
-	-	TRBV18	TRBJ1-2	TGTGCCAGCTCACCAACTGGGGGCGAGTACTATGGCTACACCTTC	CASSPTGGEYYGYTF
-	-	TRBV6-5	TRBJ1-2	TGTGCCAGCAGTTACGGGCCGGGAGGGGGCTATGGCTACACCTTC	CASSYGPGGGYGYTF
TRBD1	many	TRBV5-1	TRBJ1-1	TGCGCCAGCAGCTTGACAGGGGTCCTGAACACTGAAGCTTTCTTT	CASSLTGVLNTEAFF
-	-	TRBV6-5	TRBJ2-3	TGTGCCAACAGTTTTAACCCTAGCACAGATACGCAGTATTTT	CANSFNPSTDTQYF
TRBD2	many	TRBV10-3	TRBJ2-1	TGTGCCATCAGTGAGTCGGTTAGCGGGGGACGCAATGAGCAGTTCTTC	CAISESVSGGRNEQFF
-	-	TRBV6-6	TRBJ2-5	TGTGCCAGCAGTGCTTCCAGTTGGGGGCTAAGAGAGACCCAGTACTTC	CASSASSWGLRETQYF
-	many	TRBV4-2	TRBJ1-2	TGTGCCAGCAGCCGTGGTAGGAGCAGCTATGGCTACACCTTC	CASSRGRSSYGYTF
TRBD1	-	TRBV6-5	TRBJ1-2	TGTGCCAGCAGCCTACAGGGGAATCTAGGCTATGGCTACACCTTC	CASSLQGNLGYGYTF
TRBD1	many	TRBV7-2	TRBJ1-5	TGTGCCAGCAGCGTAGGACAGGGAAACAATCAGCCCCAGCATTTT	CASSVGQGNNQPQHF
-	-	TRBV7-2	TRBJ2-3	TGTGCCAGCAGCTTGGGGCCCATCACAGATACGCAGTATTTT	CASSLGPITDTQYF
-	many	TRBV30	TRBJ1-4	TGTGCCCGAGCCAGGGGACCTGGAGGAAAACTGTTTTTT	CARARGPGGKLFF